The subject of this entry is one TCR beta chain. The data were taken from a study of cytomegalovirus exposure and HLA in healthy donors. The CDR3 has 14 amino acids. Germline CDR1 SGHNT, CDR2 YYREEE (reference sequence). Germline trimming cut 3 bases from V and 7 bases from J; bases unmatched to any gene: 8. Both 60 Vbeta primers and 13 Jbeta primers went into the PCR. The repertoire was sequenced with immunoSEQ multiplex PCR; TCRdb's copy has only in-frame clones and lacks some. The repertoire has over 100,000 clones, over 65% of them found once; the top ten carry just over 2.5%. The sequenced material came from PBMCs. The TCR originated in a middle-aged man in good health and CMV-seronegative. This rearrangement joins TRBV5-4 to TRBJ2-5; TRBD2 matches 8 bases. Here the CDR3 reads CASSSQTSAGTQYF. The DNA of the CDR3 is TGTGCCAGCAGCTCCCAGACTAGCGCGGGGACCCAGTACTTC.